Sequencing of this T cell receptor (beta chain) was carried out in a study of identical twins. TCRdb re-derived calls from the 5' RACE reads in MiXCR, one entry per CDR3 protein. The sample has some 560,000 distinct CDR3 sequences, around a tenth seen once. This clonotype occurred a few times. Its target is not known. Per the germline V gene, CDR1 is SGHTA and CDR2 is FQGNSA. The junction had 4 bases not matched to a gene; V was cut back by 4 bases and J by 7 bases. This CDR3 contains 13 residues. Healthy Caucasians made up all donors. The study, taken as a whole, reports: Models underpredicted monozygotic twin sharing of out-of-frame TCR alpha. In cord blood, abundant beta clonotypes had fewer insertions; memory showed no trend.

The sample was also reused in another study, on yellow fever vaccine responses in identical twins.

This chain links TRBV7-2 with TRBJ2-1, with 7 bases identical to TRBD2. The receptor comes from a woman between 18 and 29 years old in good health. Sequencing was carried out using PBMCs. CDR3 sequence reads: CASSWTRSNEQFF. The CDR3 nucleotides read TGTGCCAGCAGCTGGACTAGGTCAAATGAGCAGTTCTTC.